This TCR beta chain came from a study of blood T cells in healthy people across ages. Study-wide findings and caveats: Higher naive T cell percentage went strongly together with higher TCR beta diversity.

Concerning this clonotype: The antigen is unknown. Sequence at one end of the junction differs from germline and may be a read error.

Together with a sample-barcoded 5' primer, a J-beta primer mix was included in a second PCR lasting roughly 6 to 12 cycles. TCRdb re-called the 5' RACE reads with MiXCR, one entry per CDR3 protein. The sample has under 1,100,000 distinct CDR3 sequences; under 30% are singletons. The sample was also reused in another study, on T cells of mothers and their children. That paper states: Addition of sample barcodes and 2-4 random nucleotides occurred through the M1S primer of the second PCR.

Sequencing was performed on blood. The TCR comes from a girl aged 2 to 10 in good health.

In DNA form, the CDR3 reads TGTGCCAGTCAAGCGGGGGGGACTAGGCATTTCTTC. It encodes CASQAGGTRHFF. This sequence joins TRBV11-3 and TRBJ2-5; 10 bases map to TRBD2. CDR1 and CDR2 from the germline V gene are SGHNT and YENEEA. The CDR3 sequence is 12 residues long. Based on the CDR3 plus reference TRBV11-3 and TRBJ2-5, the full variable domain is EAGVVQSPRYKIIEKKQPVAFWCNPISGHNTLYWYLQNLGQGPELLIRYENEEAVDDSQLPKDRFSAERLKGVDSTLKIQPAELGDSAVYLCASQAGGTRHFFGPGTRLLVL.